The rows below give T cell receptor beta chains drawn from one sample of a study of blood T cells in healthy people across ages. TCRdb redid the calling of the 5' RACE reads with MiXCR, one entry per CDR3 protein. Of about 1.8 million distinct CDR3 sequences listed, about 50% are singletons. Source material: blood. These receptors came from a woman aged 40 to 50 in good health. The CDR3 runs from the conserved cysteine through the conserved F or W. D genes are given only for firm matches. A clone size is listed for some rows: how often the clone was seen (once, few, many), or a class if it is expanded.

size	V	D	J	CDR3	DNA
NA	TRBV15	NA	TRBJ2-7	CATSRSWVERSYEQYF	TGTGCCACCAGCCGCTCGTGGGTCGAGCGCTCCTACGAGCAGTACTTC
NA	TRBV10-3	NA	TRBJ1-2	CAIRKSDHGDYGYTF	TGTGCCATCAGAAAATCTGACCATGGAGACTATGGCTACACCTTC
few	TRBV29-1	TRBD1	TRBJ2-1	CSVPGQGVNEQFF	TGCAGCGTACCGGGACAGGGGGTCAATGAGCAGTTCTTC
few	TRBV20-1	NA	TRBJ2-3	CSARTIRREASDTQYF	TGCAGTGCTAGGACGATCCGGAGGGAGGCCTCCGATACGCAGTATTTT
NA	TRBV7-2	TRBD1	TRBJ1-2	CASSPRQGPAGGYTF	TGTGCCAGCAGCCCGCGACAGGGGCCAGCGGGAGGCTACACCTTC
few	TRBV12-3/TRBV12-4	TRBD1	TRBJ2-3	CASNFGQGDADTQYF	TGTGCCAGCAACTTCGGACAGGGGGATGCAGATACGCAGTATTTT
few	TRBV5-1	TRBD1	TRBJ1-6	CASSLGTGDSPLHF	TGCGCCAGCAGCTTGGGGACAGGGGACTCACCCCTCCACTTT
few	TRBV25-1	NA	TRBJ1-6	CASSGQGSSYNSPLHF	TGTGCCAGCAGTGGTCAGGGGAGCTCCTATAATTCACCCCTCCACTTT
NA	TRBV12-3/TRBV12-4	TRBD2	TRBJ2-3	CASSLSGGSHHTQYF	TGTGCCAGCAGCCTTAGCGGGGGGTCACATCATACGCAGTATTTT
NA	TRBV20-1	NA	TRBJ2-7	CSARQDEQYF	TGCAGTGCTAGACAGGACGAGCAGTACTTC
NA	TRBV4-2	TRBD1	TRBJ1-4	CASSQEGQDNEKLFF	TGTGCCAGCAGCCAAGAGGGACAGGATAATGAAAAACTGTTTTTT
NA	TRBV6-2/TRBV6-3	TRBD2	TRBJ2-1	CASSTDLAGSSYNEQFF	TGTGCCAGCAGTACTGACCTAGCGGGGAGCTCCTACAATGAGCAGTTCTTC
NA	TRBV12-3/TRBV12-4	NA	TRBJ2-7	CASSRQLGGGANEQYF	TGTGCCAGCAGTCGCCAACTAGGTGGGGGGGCCAATGAGCAGTACTTC
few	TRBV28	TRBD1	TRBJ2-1	CASSPTGQAYNEQFF	TGTGCCAGCAGTCCTACGGGACAGGCTTACAATGAGCAGTTCTTC
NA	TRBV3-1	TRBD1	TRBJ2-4	CASSQDYDRGPKRGEQYF	TGTGCCAGCAGCCAAGATTACGACAGGGGGCCGAAACGGGGGGAGCAGTACTTC
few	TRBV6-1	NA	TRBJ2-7	CASSIYFSYEQYF	TGTGCCAGCAGTATTTACTTCTCCTACGAGCAGTACTTC
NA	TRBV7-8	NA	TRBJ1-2	CASSLSPGSNYGYTF	TGTGCCAGCAGCTTATCTCCAGGATCGAACTATGGCTACACCTTC
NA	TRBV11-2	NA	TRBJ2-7	CEELVSYEQYF	TGTGAGGAACTAGTCTCCTACGAGCAGTACTTC
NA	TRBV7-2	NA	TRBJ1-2	CASSPAMFNYGYTF	TGTGCCAGCAGCCCAGCAATGTTTAACTATGGCTACACCTTC
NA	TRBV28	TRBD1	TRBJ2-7	CASRPGTAPYEQYF	TGTGCCAGCAGACCGGGGACAGCGCCCTACGAGCAGTACTTC
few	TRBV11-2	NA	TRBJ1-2	CASSLSGTGYGYTF	TGTGCCAGCAGTTTGTCCGGGACTGGGTATGGCTACACCTTC
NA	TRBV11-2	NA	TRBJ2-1	CASSFVGGRGDNEQFF	TGTGCCAGCAGCTTCGTCGGGGGACGAGGGGACAATGAGCAGTTCTTC
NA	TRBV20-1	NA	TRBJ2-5	CSAPLVIGETQYF	TGCAGTGCTCCGCTAGTAATCGGAGAGACCCAGTACTTC
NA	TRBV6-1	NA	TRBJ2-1	CASSEQQGPSYNEQFF	TGTGCCAGCAGTGAACAACAGGGACCCTCCTACAATGAGCAGTTCTTC
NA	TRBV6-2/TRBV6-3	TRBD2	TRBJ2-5	CASSYSGAFNQETQYF	TGTGCCAGCAGTTACAGCGGGGCTTTCAATCAGGAGACCCAGTACTTC
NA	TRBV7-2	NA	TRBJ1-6	CASSLARVGNSPLHF	TGTGCCAGCAGCTTAGCAAGGGTGGGAAATTCACCCCTCCACTTT
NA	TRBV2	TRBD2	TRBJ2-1	CASSDSLAGAQGEQFF	TGTGCCAGCAGTGATAGCCTAGCGGGGGCACAGGGTGAGCAGTTCTTC
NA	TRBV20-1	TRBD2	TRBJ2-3	CSASSGGTGDTQYF	TGCAGTGCTAGTAGCGGGGGGACTGGAGATACGCAGTATTTT
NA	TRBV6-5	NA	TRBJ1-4	CASSPPAGEELFF	TGTGCCAGCAGTCCCCCGGCGGGGGAGGAACTGTTTTTT
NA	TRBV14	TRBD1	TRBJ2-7	CASSQRDRRDEQYF	TGTGCCAGCAGCCAACGGGACAGAAGGGACGAGCAGTACTTC
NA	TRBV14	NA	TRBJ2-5	CASSQVRFYETQYF	TGTGCCAGCAGCCAAGTCAGGTTTTACGAGACCCAATACTTC
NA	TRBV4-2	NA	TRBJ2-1	CASSPLDLYNEQFF	TGTGCCAGCAGCCCACTGGACTTGTACAATGAGCAGTTCTTC
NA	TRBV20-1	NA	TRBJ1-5	CSAGSTRSSGQPQHF	TGCAGTGCTGGAAGTACAAGGTCCTCCGGACAGCCCCAGCATTTT
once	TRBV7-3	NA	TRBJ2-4	CASSHRTPSGQYF	TGTGCCAGCAGCCACCGGACTCCCAGTGGGCAGTACTTC
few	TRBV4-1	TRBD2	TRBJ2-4	CASSQGTSGGLKNIQYF	TGCGCCAGCAGCCAAGGGACTAGCGGGGGCCTAAAAAACATTCAGTACTTC
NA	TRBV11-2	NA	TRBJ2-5	CASIPTLSETQYF	TGTGCCAGCATCCCGACTTTATCAGAGACCCAGTACTTC
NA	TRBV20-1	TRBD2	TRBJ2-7	CSASKGSGGLYEQYF	TGCAGTGCTAGTAAAGGAAGCGGGGGCCTCTACGAGCAGTACTTC
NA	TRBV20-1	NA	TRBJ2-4	CSARSGMETKNIQYF	TGCAGTGCCAGGTCAGGGATGGAAACCAAAAACATTCAGTACTTC
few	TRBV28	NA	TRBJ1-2	CASSLIGLTGYTF	TGTGCCAGCAGTTTAATCGGGTTGACTGGCTACACCTTC
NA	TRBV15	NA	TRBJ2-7	CATSNPYEQYF	TGTGCCACCAGCAACCCCTACGAGCAGTACTTC
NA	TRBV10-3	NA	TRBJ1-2	CAISVRLLNGYTF	TGTGCCATCAGTGTTAGGCTGCTCAATGGCTACACCTTC
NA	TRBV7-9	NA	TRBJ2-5	CASSHTGRGETQYF	TGTGCCAGCAGCCATACTGGGCGGGGAGAGACCCAGTACTTC
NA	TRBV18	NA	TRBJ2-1	CASSVPGAGLGNEQFF	TGTGCCAGCTCAGTCCCAGGGGCTGGACTGGGGAATGAGCAGTTCTTC
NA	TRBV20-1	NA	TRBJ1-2	CSARIKTGRYGYTF	TGCAGTGCTCGGATAAAGACAGGCCGATATGGCTACACCTTC
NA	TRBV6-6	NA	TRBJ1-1	CASSRILQGLGNTEAFF	TGTGCCAGCAGTAGAATATTACAGGGTCTCGGGAACACTGAAGCTTTCTTT
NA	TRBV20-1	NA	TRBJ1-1	CSASHGAPTFF	TGCAGTGCTAGCCATGGGGCGCCTACTTTCTTT
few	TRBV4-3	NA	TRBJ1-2	CASSQEGGAGGYTF	TGCGCCAGCAGCCAAGAGGGCGGGGCTGGCGGCTACACCTTC
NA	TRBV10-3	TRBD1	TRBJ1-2	CAISESGTGQGFFTF	TGTGCCATCAGTGAGTCGGGGACGGGACAGGGGTTCTTCACCTTC
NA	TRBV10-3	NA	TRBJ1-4	CAIRTPGGDEKLFF	TGTGCCATTCGGACTCCTGGCGGAGATGAAAAACTGTTTTTT
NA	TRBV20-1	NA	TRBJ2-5	CSARFSQETQYF	TGCAGTGCTAGATTCAGTCAAGAGACCCAGTACTTC
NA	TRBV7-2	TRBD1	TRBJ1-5	CASSLESGGRFRQPQHF	TGTGCCAGCAGCTTAGAGTCAGGGGGGAGGTTCCGTCAGCCCCAGCATTTT
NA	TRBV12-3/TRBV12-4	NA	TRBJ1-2	CALGVNYGYTF	TGTGCGCTTGGGGTGAACTATGGCTACACCTTC
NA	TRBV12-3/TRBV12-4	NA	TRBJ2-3	CASSFRVSKDTQYF	TGTGCCAGCAGTTTCAGGGTTAGTAAGGATACGCAGTATTTT